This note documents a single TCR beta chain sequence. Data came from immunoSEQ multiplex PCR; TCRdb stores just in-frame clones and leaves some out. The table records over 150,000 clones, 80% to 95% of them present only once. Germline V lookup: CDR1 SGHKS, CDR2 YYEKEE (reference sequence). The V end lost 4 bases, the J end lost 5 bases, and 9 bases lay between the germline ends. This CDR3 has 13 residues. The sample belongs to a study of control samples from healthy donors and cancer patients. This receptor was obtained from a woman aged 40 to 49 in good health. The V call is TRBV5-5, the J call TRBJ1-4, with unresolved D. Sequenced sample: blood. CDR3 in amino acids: CASSTDRNEKLFF. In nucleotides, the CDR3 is TGTGCCAGCAGCACCGACCGGAATGAAAAACTGTTTTTT.